These T cell receptor beta chains were read from a single sample in a study of shared clonotypes between healthy human individuals. TCRdb's table, derived via immunoSEQ multiplex PCR, lists solely in-frame clones and lacks some. Among about 770,000 clones listed, around 77% were seen once. Sequenced input: memory CD4+ T cells sorted from blood. Receptors were obtained from a woman younger than 45 in good health. The CDR3 runs from the conserved cysteine through the conserved F or W. The order of the fields is clone size, V gene, J gene, D gene, CDR3 DNA, CDR3 protein. A D gene is named only where the DNA matches it firmly. Size is omitted from some rows. Given values are once, few, many or a class for expanded clones.

>-|TRBV15|TRBJ2-1|TRBD2
TGTGCCACCAGCAGAGCCGCGGCTAGCGGAAACAATGAGCAGTTCTTC
CATSRAAASGNNEQFF
>-|TRBV27|TRBJ2-1|TRBD2
TGTGCCAGCAGTTCCCTAGCGGGAGTACTCAGTGAGCAGTTCTTC
CASSSLAGVLSEQFF
>-|TRBV27|TRBJ2-1|-
TGTGCCAGCTCCTTTCTGGACGGTGAGCAGTTCTTC
CASSFLDGEQFF
>-|TRBV10-2|TRBJ1-1|-
TGCGCCAGCAGTGAGTACGGCGCCAACACTGAAGCTTTCTTT
CASSEYGANTEAFF
>-|TRBV6-5|TRBJ2-7|-
TGTGCCAGCAGCCCCACTCCCCGGCGGGCCTACGAGCAGTACTTC
CASSPTPRRAYEQYF
>-|TRBV27|TRBJ1-4|-
TGTGCCAGCGGGCCACGGGGGGGGTGGTCTAATGAAAAACTGTTTTTT
CASGPRGGWSNEKLFF
>-|TRBV4-1|TRBJ1-1|-
TGCGCCAGCAGCCTTCTTAGAAACACTGAAGCTTTCTTT
CASSLLRNTEAFF
>few|TRBV20-1|TRBJ2-3|-
TGCAGTGCTAGAGTGCCCCCTACGCAGTATTTT
CSARVPPTQYF
>-|TRBV5-4|TRBJ2-2|TRBD1
TGTGCCAGCAGCTATACAGGGGGGTCGAACACCGGGGAGCTGTTTTTT
CASSYTGGSNTGELFF
>few|TRBV4-2|TRBJ2-2|-
TGTGCCAGCAGCCAAGAGGGCAGGGAGCCCACCGGGGAGCTGTTTTTT
CASSQEGREPTGELFF
>once|TRBV7-8|TRBJ1-1|TRBD1
TGTGCCAGCAGCTCAGATAGGGGGCTACGGACTGAAGCTTTCTTT
CASSSDRGLRTEAFF
>many|TRBV10-3|TRBJ1-1|-
TGTGCCATCAGCACAGGGCGCACTGAAGCTTTCTTT
CAISTGRTEAFF